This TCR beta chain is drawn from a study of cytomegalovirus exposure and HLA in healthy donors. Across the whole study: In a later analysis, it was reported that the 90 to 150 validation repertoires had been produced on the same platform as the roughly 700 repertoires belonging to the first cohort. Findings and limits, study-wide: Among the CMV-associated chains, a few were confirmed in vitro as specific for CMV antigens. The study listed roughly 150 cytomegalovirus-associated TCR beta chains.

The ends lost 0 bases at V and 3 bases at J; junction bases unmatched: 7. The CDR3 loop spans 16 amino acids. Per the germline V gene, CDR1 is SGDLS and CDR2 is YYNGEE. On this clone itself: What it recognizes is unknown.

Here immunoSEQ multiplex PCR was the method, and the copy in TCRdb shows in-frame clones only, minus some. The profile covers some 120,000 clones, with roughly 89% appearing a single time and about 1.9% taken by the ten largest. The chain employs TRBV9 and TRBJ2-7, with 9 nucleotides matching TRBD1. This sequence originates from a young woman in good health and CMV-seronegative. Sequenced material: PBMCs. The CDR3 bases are TGTGCCAGCAGCGTAGGTCCCGGGGGACAGGGCTACGAGCAGTACTTC. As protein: CASSVGPGGQGYEQYF.